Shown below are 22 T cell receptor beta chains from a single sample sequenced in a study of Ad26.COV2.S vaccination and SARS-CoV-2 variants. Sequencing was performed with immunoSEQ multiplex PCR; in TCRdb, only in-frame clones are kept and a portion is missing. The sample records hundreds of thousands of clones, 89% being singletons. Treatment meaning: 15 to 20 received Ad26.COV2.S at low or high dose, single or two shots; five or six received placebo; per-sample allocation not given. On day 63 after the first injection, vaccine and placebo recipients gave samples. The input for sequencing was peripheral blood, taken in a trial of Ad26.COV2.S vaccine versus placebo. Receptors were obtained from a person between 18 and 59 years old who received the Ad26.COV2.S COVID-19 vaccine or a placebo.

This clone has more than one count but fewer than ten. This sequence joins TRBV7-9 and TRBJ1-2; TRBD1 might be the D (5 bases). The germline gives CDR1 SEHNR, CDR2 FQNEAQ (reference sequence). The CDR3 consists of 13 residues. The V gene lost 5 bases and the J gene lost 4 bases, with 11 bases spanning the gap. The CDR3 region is CASSLDRAYGYTF. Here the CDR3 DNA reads TGTGCCAGCAGCCTCGACAGAGCCTATGGCTACACCTTC.

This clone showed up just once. The DNA for the CDR3 is TGTGCCAGCAGCGGAAAGATAAACAGGGATCGGGATGGCTACACCTTC. Encoded protein: CASSGKINRDRDGYTF. The chain combines TRBV9 with TRBJ1-2, with a possible D match to TRBD1 (6 bases). Trimming cost V 3 bases and J 6 bases, with 21 bases left between them. Germline CDR1 and CDR2: SGDLS and YYNGEE. CDR3 length: 16 residues.

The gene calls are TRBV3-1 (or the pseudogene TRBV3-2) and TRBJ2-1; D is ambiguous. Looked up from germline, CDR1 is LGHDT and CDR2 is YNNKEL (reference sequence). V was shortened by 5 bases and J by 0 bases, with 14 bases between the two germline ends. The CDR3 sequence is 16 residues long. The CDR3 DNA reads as TGTGCCAGCAGCACCTTGGCGGCGACCTCCTACAATGAGCAGTTCTTC. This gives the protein CASSTLAATSYNEQFF.

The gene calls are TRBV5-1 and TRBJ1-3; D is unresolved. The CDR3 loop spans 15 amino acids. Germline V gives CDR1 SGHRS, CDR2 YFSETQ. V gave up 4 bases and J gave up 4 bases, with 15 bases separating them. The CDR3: CASSEPGGPGNTIYF. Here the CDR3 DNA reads TGCGCCAGCAGCGAACCGGGAGGCCCGGGAAACACCATATATTTT. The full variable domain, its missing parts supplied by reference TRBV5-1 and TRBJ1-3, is KAGVTQTPRYLIKTRGQQVTLSCSPISGHRSVSWYQQTPGQGLQFLFEYFSETQRNKGNFPGRFSGRQFSNSRSEMNVSTLELGDSALYLCASSEPGGPGNTIYFGEGSWLTVV.

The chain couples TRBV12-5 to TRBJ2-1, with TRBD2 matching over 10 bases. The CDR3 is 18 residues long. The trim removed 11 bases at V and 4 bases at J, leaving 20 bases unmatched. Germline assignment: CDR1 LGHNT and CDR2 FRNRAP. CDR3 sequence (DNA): TGTGCTGTTGCTTTCGGACTAGCGGAGGACCCATTTTACAATGAGCAGTTCTTC. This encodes CAVAFGLAEDPFYNEQFF.

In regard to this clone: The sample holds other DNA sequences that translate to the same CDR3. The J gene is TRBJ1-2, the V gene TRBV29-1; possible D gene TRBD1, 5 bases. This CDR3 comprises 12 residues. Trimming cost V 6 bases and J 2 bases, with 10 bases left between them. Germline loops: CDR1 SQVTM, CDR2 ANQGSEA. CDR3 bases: TGCAGCGTCGGTGGGGGAAACTATGGCTACACCTTC. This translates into CSVGGGNYGYTF. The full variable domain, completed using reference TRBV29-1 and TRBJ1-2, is SAVISQKPSRDICQRGTSLTIQCQVDSQVTMMFWYRQQPGQSLTLIATANQGSEATYESGFVIDKFPISRPNLTFSTLTVSNMSPEDSSIYLCSVGGGNYGYTFGSGTRLTVV.

The CDR3: CASSIGGAWTDTQYF. CDR3 in DNA: TGTGCCAGTAGTATAGGAGGAGCCTGGACAGATACGCAGTATTTT. The chain uses TRBV19 and TRBJ2-3; the D is unclear. The CDR3 totals 15 residues. Deletions cut 1 base from V and 3 bases from J, with 11 bases between. The germline V gene encodes CDR1 LNHDA and CDR2 SQIVND (reference sequence).

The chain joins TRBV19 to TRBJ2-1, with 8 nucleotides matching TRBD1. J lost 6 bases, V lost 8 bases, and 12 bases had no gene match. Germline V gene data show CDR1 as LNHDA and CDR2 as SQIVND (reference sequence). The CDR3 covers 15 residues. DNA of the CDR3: TGTGCCAGTTTAGGTTCTCGGACAGGGCTCAATGAGCAGTTCTTC. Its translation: CASLGSRTGLNEQFF.

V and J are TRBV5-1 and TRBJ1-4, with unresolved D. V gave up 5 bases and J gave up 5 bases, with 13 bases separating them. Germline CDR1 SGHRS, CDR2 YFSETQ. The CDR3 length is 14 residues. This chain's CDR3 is CASSKATSNEKLFF. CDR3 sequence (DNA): TGCGCCAGCAGTAAGGCTACTTCAAATGAAAAACTGTTTTTT. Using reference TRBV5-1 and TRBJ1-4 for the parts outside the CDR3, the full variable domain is KAGVTQTPRYLIKTRGQQVTLSCSPISGHRSVSWYQQTPGQGLQFLFEYFSETQRNKGNFPGRFSGRQFSNSRSEMNVSTLELGDSALYLCASSKATSNEKLFFGSGTQLSVL.

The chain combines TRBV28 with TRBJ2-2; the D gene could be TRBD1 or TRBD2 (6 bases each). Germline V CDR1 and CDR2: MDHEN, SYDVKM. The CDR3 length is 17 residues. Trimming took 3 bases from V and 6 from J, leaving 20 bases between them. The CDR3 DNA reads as TGTGCCAGCAGTTTTCCGGTGGGAGGACAGTGGGCCGGGGAGCTGTTTTTT. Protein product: CASSFPVGGQWAGELFF. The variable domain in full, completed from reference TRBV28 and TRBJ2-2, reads DVKVTQSSRYLVKRTGEKVFLECVQDMDHENMFWYRQDPGLGLRLIYFSYDVKMKEKGDIPEGYSVSREKKERFSLILESASTNQTSMYLCASSFPVGGQWAGELFFGEGSRLTVL.

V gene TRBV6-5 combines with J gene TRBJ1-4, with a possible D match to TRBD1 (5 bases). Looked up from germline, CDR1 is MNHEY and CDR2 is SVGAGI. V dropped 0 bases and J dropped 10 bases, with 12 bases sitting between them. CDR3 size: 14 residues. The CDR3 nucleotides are TGTGCCAGCAGTTACTCCCGGGGACTTGGAAAACTGTTTTTT. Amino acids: CASSYSRGLGKLFF.

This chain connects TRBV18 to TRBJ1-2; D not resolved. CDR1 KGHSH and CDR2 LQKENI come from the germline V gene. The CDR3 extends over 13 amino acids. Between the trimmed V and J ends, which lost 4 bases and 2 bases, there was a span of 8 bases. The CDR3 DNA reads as TGTGCCAGCTCACTGGACGGGAACTATGGCTACACCTTC. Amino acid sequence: CASSLDGNYGYTF.

Here the CDR3 reads CATSFRGAGTDTQYF. CDR3 coding DNA: TGTGCCACCAGCTTCCGCGGGGCGGGGACAGATACGCAGTATTTT. The rearrangement links TRBV15 to TRBJ2-3; maybe TRBD2 (6 bases). V gave up 5 bases and J gave up 3 bases, with 15 bases separating them. The germline V gene encodes CDR1 LNHNV and CDR2 YYDKDF (reference sequence). The CDR3 is 15 residues long.

The DNA of the CDR3 is TGTGCCAGTCGCATGTCGACAGGGGTATCTAATGAAAAACTGTTTTTT. The encoded protein is CASRMSTGVSNEKLFF. The V call is TRBV19, the J call TRBJ1-4; 8 positions agree with TRBD1. Germline V gene lookup returns CDR1 LNHDA and CDR2 SQIVND (reference sequence). The J segment lost 3 bases and the V segment lost 8 bases, leaving 11 bases of the junction unmatched. The CDR3 is 16 residues long.

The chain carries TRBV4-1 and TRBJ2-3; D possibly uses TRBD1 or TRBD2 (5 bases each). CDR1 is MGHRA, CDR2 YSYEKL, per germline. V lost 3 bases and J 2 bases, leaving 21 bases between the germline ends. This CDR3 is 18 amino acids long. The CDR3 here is CASSHLAPGPFSTDTQYF. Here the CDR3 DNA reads TGCGCCAGCAGCCACCTGGCCCCGGGACCCTTCTCCACAGATACGCAGTATTTT.

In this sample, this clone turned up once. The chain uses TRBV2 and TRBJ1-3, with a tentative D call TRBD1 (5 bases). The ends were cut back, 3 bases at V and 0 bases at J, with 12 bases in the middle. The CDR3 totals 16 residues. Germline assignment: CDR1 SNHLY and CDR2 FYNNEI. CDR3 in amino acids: CASSETQEISGNTIYF. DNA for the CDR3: TGTGCCAGCAGTGAGACACAGGAGATCTCTGGAAACACCATATATTTT. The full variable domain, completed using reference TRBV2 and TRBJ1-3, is EPEVTQTPSHQVTQMGQEVILRCVPISNHLYFYWYRQILGQKVEFLVSFYNNEISEKSEIFDDQFSVERPDGSNFTLKIRSTKLEDSAMYFCASSETQEISGNTIYFGEGSWLTVV.

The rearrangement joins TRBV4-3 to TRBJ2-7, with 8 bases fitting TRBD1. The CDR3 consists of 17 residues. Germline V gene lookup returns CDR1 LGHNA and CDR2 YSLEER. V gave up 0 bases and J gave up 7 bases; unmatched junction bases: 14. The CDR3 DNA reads TGCGCCAGCAGCCAAGATCGAGAGACAGGGGCTTTGCGTGAGCAGTACTTC. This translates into CASSQDRETGALREQYF.

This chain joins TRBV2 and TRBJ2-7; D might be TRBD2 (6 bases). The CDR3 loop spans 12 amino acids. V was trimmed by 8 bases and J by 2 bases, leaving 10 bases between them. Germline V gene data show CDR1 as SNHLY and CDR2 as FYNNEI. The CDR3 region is CASAREAYEQYF. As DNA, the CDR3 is TGTGCCAGCGCCAGGGAGGCCTACGAGCAGTACTTC.

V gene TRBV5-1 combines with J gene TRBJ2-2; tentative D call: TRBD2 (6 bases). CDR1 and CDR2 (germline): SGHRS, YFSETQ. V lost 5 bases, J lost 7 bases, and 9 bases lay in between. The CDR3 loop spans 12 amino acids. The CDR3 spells CASREGNGELFF. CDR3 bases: TGCGCCAGCAGGGAGGGGAACGGGGAGCTGTTTTTT.

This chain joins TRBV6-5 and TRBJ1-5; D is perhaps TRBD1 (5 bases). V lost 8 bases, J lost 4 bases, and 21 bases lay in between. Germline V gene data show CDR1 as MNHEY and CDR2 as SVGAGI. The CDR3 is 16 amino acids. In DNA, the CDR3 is TGTGCCAGCCGTTCTTTTCAGGGATCGCGGAATCAGCCCCAGCATTTT. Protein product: CASRSFQGSRNQPQHF.

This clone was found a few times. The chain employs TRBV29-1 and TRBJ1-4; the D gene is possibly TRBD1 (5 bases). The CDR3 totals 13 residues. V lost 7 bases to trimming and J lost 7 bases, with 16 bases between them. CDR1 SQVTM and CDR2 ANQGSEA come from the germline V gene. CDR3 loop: CSAEGFGSEKLFF. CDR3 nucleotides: TGCAGCGCTGAGGGGTTTGGGAGTGAAAAACTGTTTTTT.

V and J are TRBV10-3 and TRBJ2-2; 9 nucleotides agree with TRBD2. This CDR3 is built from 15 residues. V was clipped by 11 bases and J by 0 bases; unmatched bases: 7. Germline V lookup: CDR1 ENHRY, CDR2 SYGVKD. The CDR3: CAVLASGANTGELFF. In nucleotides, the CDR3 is TGTGCCGTGTTAGCTAGCGGGGCGAACACCGGGGAGCTGTTTTTT.